The 18 T cell receptor beta chains listed next were all sequenced from one sample in a study of identical twins. TCRdb redid the calling of the 5' RACE reads with MiXCR, one entry per CDR3 protein. The sample lists 200,000 to 250,000 distinct CDR3 sequences; 6% to 9% were seen once. These data are also associated with another study on yellow fever vaccine responses in identical twins.

What was sequenced was memory (CD45RO+) T cells sorted from blood. The receptor set was obtained from a woman between 18 and 29 years old in good health.

This clonotype came up many times. The conserved phenylalanine or tryptophan normally closing the CDR3 is absent here, so this likely arose from a read error. It is unclear where the CDR3 begins or ends on the DNA, so no DNA is shown, and the CDR3 is as TCRdb lists it. This chain uses TRBV6-1 with TRBJ2-4; the D call of TRBD1 is as the table states it, not checked on the DNA. Germline CDR1 reads MNHNS; CDR2 reads SASEGT. The CDR3 is 11 residues long, counting both termini. The chain's CDR3 is CASSDTGVFLI.

The chain is built from TRBV6-1 and TRBJ2-2; TRBD1 aligns across 10 bases. CDR3 length: 15 residues. Trimming at V came to 1 base and at J to 6 bases, leaving 2 bases not matched to a gene. Per germline, CDR1 MNHNS and CDR2 SASEGT. The CDR3 DNA sequence: TGTGCCAGCAGTGAAGGGACAGGGGGAGCCGGGGAGCTGTTTTTT. The encoded protein is CASSEGTGGAGELFF.

This clonotype was seen a handful of times. This sequence joins TRBV15 and TRBJ2-5; the D is unclear. The V gene lost 4 bases and the J gene lost 1 base, with 7 bases spanning the gap. There are 13 residues in the CDR3. Per germline, CDR1 LNHNV and CDR2 YYDKDF (reference sequence). The CDR3 nucleotides are TGTGCCACCAGCATTGACTTCCAAGAGACCCAGTACTTC. Protein: CATSIDFQETQYF.

This clonotype was seen more than once but under ten times. A much larger clone lies a single base off, so this may be a read error. The chain joins TRBV6-5 to TRBJ2-1; D perhaps matches TRBD2 (6 bases). CDR3 length: 17 residues. Per germline, CDR1 MNHEY and CDR2 SVGAGI. CDR3 DNA: TGTACCAGCAGTTACGCCCATCAGGCAGCGGGCTACAATGAGCAGTTCTTC. Translated, it gives CTSSYAHQAAGYNEQFF.

This clonotype was found a few times. This chain connects TRBV5-1 to TRBJ2-1; no definite D call. V was pared by 0 bases and J by 5 bases, with 9 bases between. Germline values: CDR1 SGHRS, CDR2 YFSETQ. This CDR3 is 14 amino acids long. CDR3 residues: CASSLAPINNEQFF. The CDR3 nucleotides are TGCGCCAGCAGCTTGGCCCCTATCAACAATGAGCAGTTCTTC.

This clonotype was picked up many times. The chain combines TRBV2 with TRBJ2-7; 8 nucleotides agree with TRBD1. From germline, CDR1 is SNHLY and CDR2 FYNNEI. The V segment lost 5 bases and the J segment 1 base; nucleotides outside the gene matches: 4. The CDR3 is made up of 14 amino acids. The CDR3 reads CASSRTGRSYEQYF. DNA for the CDR3: TGTGCCAGCAGTCGGACAGGGAGGTCCTACGAGCAGTACTTC.

The chain links TRBV9 to TRBJ2-7, with D unresolved. Germline loops: CDR1 SGDLS, CDR2 YYNGEE. This CDR3 has 13 residues. V was trimmed by 1 base and J by 0 bases, leaving 5 bases between them. The CDR3 DNA reads as TGTGCCAGCAGCGTAAGGCCCTCCTACGAGCAGTACTTC. Its translation: CASSVRPSYEQYF.

This clonotype has more than one count but fewer than ten. The CDR3 DNA follows: TGTGCCAGCAGCCAACCCACTGGGCCCGACTACGAGCAGTACTTC. This codes for CASSQPTGPDYEQYF. The chain couples TRBV3-1 to TRBJ2-7; D not certain. Germline V gene sequence: CDR1 LGHDT, CDR2 YNNKEL (reference sequence). The CDR3 is 15 amino acids. V was shortened by 2 bases and J by 3 bases, with 14 bases between the two germline ends.

This clonotype was seen a few times. The chain recombines TRBV20-1 with TRBJ2-3; TRBD2 matches 9 bases. V dropped 7 bases and J dropped 1; count of bases not matched to a gene: 0. CDR3 length: 12 residues. Germline CDR1 reads DFQATT; CDR2 reads SNEGSKA (reference sequence). CDR3 coding DNA: TGCAGTGGCGGGAGGGGCACAGATACGCAGTATTTT. It specifies CSGGRGTDTQYF.

This clonotype was counted ten times or more. The chain couples TRBV27 to TRBJ2-5; TRBD2 matches at 13 bases. From germline, CDR1 is MNHEY and CDR2 SMNVEV (reference sequence). The CDR3 contains 16 residues. The V segment lost 4 bases and the J segment 5 bases; nucleotides outside the gene matches: 7. The CDR3 DNA sequence: TGTGCCAGCAGTTCCGGACTAGCGGGAGTGGCGGAGACCCAGTACTTC. Its protein product is CASSSGLAGVAETQYF.

The sample holds many counts of this clonotype. The J gene is TRBJ2-1, the V gene TRBV20-1, with 9 bases that match TRBD2. J lost 7 bases, V lost 2 bases, and 12 bases had no gene match. CDR1 DFQATT and CDR2 SNEGSKA come from the germline V gene (reference sequence). The CDR3 runs 16 residues. The CDR3 DNA sequence: TGCAGTGCTAGACTTTTAGCTAGCGGGGACCGGAATGAGCAGTTCTTC. It is translated as CSARLLASGDRNEQFF.

This clonotype was detected only a few times. The V and J genes are TRBV7-8 and TRBJ2-5; D remains ambiguous. Trimming removed 8 bases at V and 2 bases at J, with 12 bases between. CDR1 is SGHVS, CDR2 FQNEAQ, per germline. This CDR3 has 13 amino acids. CDR3 sequence: CASRGLGQETQYF. DNA for the CDR3: TGTGCCAGCCGTGGCTTGGGGCAAGAGACCCAGTACTTC.

This clonotype came up many times. The V call is TRBV12-3 or TRBV12-4, the J call TRBJ2-1; TRBD1 matches 12 bases. Trimming removed 6 bases from V and 9 bases from J; junction bases left unmatched: 6. This CDR3 is built from 14 residues. The CDR3 is CASRGQGARVEQFF. The CDR3, as DNA: TGTGCCAGCAGGGGACAGGGGGCGCGTGTTGAGCAGTTCTTC.

This chain uses TRBV4-1 with TRBJ2-3; D is unresolved. V was clipped by 1 base and J by 2 bases, with 13 bases between them. The length of the CDR3 is 16 residues. CDR1 and CDR2 from the germline V gene are MGHRA and YSYEKL. The CDR3 is CASSQVDLFNTDTQYF. The CDR3 DNA is TGCGCCAGCAGCCAAGTGGACCTATTTAACACAGATACGCAGTATTTT.

Here the CDR3 reads CATSVGTGPLNTEAFF. CDR3 nucleotides: TGTGCCACCAGTGTAGGGACAGGGCCATTGAACACTGAAGCTTTCTTT. The chain links TRBV24-1 to TRBJ1-1; TRBD1 agrees at 9 bases. The CDR3 runs to 16 residues. The germline V gene has CDR1 KGHDR and CDR2 SFDVKD. V gave up 5 bases and J gave up 0 bases; unmatched junction bases: 6.

This clonotype was counted only a few times. The chain uses TRBV20-1 and TRBJ1-1; no firm D call. The CDR3 has 15 amino acids. The V gene's germline CDR1 is DFQATT and CDR2 SNEGSKA (reference sequence). Trimming shortened V by 6 bases and J by 2 bases, and 19 bases separated the two germline ends. DNA of the CDR3: TGCAGTGCAAGAAGTAGGATCAACAGTAACACTGAAGCTTTCTTT. This codes for CSARSRINSNTEAFF.

The sample holds a few counts of this clonotype. V is TRBV6-5 and J is TRBJ2-7, with 11 nucleotides matching TRBD2. The germline gives CDR1 MNHEY, CDR2 SVGAGI. The junction had 4 bases not matched to a gene; V was cut back by 0 bases and J by 0 bases. The CDR3 has 17 residues. In DNA form, the CDR3 reads TGTGCCAGCAGTTACTCTAAGACTAGCGGGGTCTCCTACGAGCAGTACTTC. Its protein product is CASSYSKTSGVSYEQYF.

This clonotype was counted ten times or more. V and J are TRBV3-1 and TRBJ1-1, with unresolved D. CDR3 length: 14 residues. Trimming removed 3 bases at V and 4 bases at J, with 12 bases between. The germline V gene encodes CDR1 LGHDT and CDR2 YNNKEL (reference sequence). The DNA of the CDR3 is TGTGCCAGCAGCCATCGTGTCAGCCCCACTGAAGCTTTCTTT. It specifies CASSHRVSPTEAFF. The full variable domain, completed using reference TRBV3-1 and TRBJ1-1, is DTAVSQTPKYLVTQMGNDKSIKCEQNLGHDTMYWYKQDSKKFLKIMFSYNNKELIINETVPNRFSPKSPDKAHLNLHINSLELGDSAVYFCASSHRVSPTEAFFGQGTRLTVV.